This paragraph reports one T cell receptor beta chain. Its antigen is as yet unknown. Only in-frame clones appear in the TCRdb table, and some are missing; sequencing was by immunoSEQ multiplex PCR. The repertoire holds 30,000 to 35,000 clones, with roughly 88% as singletons. CDR1 and CDR2 (germline): SGHNT, YYREEE (reference sequence). The V and J ends lost 3 bases and 1 base respectively, with 11 bases between them. The CDR3 has 15 residues. This sample was included in a study of STAT5B mutations in CD4+ large granular lymphocyte leukemia. Study-wide results and caveats: 8/27 top patient clones versus 2/35 control clones were TRBV06-family.

Sequencing was done on a sample of CD4+ T cells from blood buffy coats. The rearrangement uses TRBV5-4 and TRBJ2-4; no clear D. The clonotype was recovered from a human donor in good health. The DNA for the CDR3 is TGTGCCAGCAGCTCGCCCAATACGGCCAAAAACATTCAGTACTTC. Translation: CASSSPNTAKNIQYF.